This T cell receptor beta chain emerged from a study of CD8 T cells in ankylosing spondylitis (TCRdb year 2017). At the level of the whole study: The study set out to find disease-linked TCR variants by profiling T cell receptor beta repertoires in ankylosing spondylitis patients and healthy donors. The whole study cohort included 108 healthy donors and about two dozen ankylosing spondylitis patients. Samples of peripheral blood were taken, and for ankylosing spondylitis patients, synovial fluid was collected as well. What the research found in general, with its limitations: A TCR beta motif made up of several highly homologous amino acid variants appeared to be characteristic of blood from ankylosing spondylitis patients. According to the report, matched synovial fluid samples from ankylosing spondylitis patients were significantly enriched for the disease-linked clones. The disease-linked clones showed a CD8+ phenotype and occurred at relatively low frequencies in peripheral blood. Some motif variants had previously been reported in the synovial fluid and blood of reactive arthritis patients, which suggests shared mechanisms of disease initiation.

Sequencing was carried out with an Illumina HiSeq 2500. TCR beta libraries were prepared by quantitative 5'-RACE with molecular barcodes. The study's processing was this. A new computational method, built on a probabilistic model of VDJ rearrangement, was used to identify disease-linked TCR variants. TCRdb cleaned the public reads at Q25 with fastp, built clones with MiXCR and kept in-frame beta chains. Every distinct CDR3 protein forms one entry, paired with its most common genes and DNA. It is TCRdb's table, rather than the study itself, that gives the V and J calls and clone size. The table for this sample lists 250,000 or so distinct CDR3 sequences; roughly a quarter of them were counted only once. The ten largest clonotypes hold roughly 0.67% of the sample. This clonotype was seen ten or more times. The clone's antigen remains unknown. Base qualities are not recorded, but no much larger clone differs from it by a single base.

V is trimmed back by 3 bases and J by 3 bases, and the junction contains 11 bases that no gene match accounts for. The CDR3 starts with the cysteine, ends with the phenylalanine, and has 16 residues. Here the CDR3 DNA is all that survives: 48 bases in frame from base 1. As encoded in the germline V gene (reference sequence), CDR1 is DFQATT while CDR2 is SNEGSKA. The chain was built from TRBV20-1 and TRBJ2-5, with 9 bases matching TRBD2. This TCR came from a male donor with ankylosing spondylitis or in good health (not recorded which). Specimen: blood, either unsorted or a sorted T cell fraction (not recorded which). The base sequence is TGCAGTGCTAGTGATCTAAGCGGGGGGCCTAAAGAGACCCAGTACTTC. Its translation is CSASDLSGGPKETQYF.